A selection of T cell receptor beta chains follows, all from one sample in a study of regulatory T cells in long-lasting Graves disease. TCRdb re-called the multiplex PCR reads through MiXCR, storing one row per CDR3 protein. The sample has 450,000 to 500,000 distinct CDR3 sequences, roughly 17% seen once; the top ten hold roughly an eighth. These data were also reused for a study on T cells in Graves' hyperthyroidism and ophthalmopathy.

The input for sequencing was peripheral blood mononuclear cells (PBMCs), taken at new diagnosis, from a patient treated with antithyroid drugs. The receptors come from a man aged 40-49 years with Graves disease. Each CDR3 is given with its conserved first and last residue. The order of the fields is CDR3 protein, CDR3 DNA, J gene, clone size, V gene, D gene. The D gene is left open where the match is weak. Expanded clones get a size class; other rows say once, few or many, or leave the size out.

CDR3aa: CSARDRVLGLGNQPQHF; CDR3nt: TGCAGTGCTAGAGATCGGGTTTTGGGGCTGGGAAATCAGCCCCAGCATTTT; j_gene: TRBJ1-5; abundance: few; v_gene: TRBV20-1; d_gene: NA
CDR3aa: CASSTTDSSGNTIYF; CDR3nt: TGTGCCAGCAGCACAACGGACAGCTCTGGAAACACCATATATTTT; j_gene: TRBJ1-3; abundance: many; v_gene: TRBV11-1; d_gene: NA
CDR3aa: CASNSAGVSLRYEQYF; CDR3nt: TGTGCCAGCAATTCTGCGGGAGTCTCTCTTCGGTACGAGCAGTACTTC; j_gene: TRBJ2-7; abundance: many; v_gene: TRBV28; d_gene: TRBD2
CDR3aa: CASSEGTSGRRETQYF; CDR3nt: TGTGCCAGCAGCGAGGGGACTAGCGGGAGGAGGGAGACCCAGTACTTC; j_gene: TRBJ2-5; abundance: many; v_gene: TRBV7-9; d_gene: TRBD2
CDR3aa: CASGTGTEAFF; CDR3nt: TGTGCCAGCGGAACAGGCACTGAAGCTTTCTTT; j_gene: TRBJ1-1; abundance: NA; v_gene: TRBV9; d_gene: NA
CDR3aa: CAWSVLDRDTGELFF; CDR3nt: TGTGCCTGGAGTGTATTGGACAGAGACACCGGGGAGCTGTTTTTT; j_gene: TRBJ2-2; abundance: many; v_gene: TRBV30; d_gene: NA
CDR3aa: CASKELQRYEQYF; CDR3nt: TGTGCCAGCAAGGAGTTGCAACGCTACGAGCAGTACTTC; j_gene: TRBJ2-7; abundance: many; v_gene: TRBV6-2/TRBV6-3; d_gene: NA
CDR3aa: CASSPYGGFDEQFF; CDR3nt: TGTGCCAGCAGCCCATACGGGGGCTTTGATGAGCAGTTCTTC; j_gene: TRBJ2-1; abundance: few; v_gene: TRBV9; d_gene: NA
CDR3aa: CASSFGQGVENEQYF; CDR3nt: TGTGCCAGCAGTTTCGGACAGGGTGTGGAGAACGAGCAGTACTTC; j_gene: TRBJ2-7; abundance: many; v_gene: TRBV6-5; d_gene: TRBD1
CDR3aa: CASSPDLDLGAGNTIYF; CDR3nt: TGTGCCAGCTCACCGGACCTGGATCTAGGGGCTGGAAACACCATATATTTT; j_gene: TRBJ1-3; abundance: NA; v_gene: TRBV18; d_gene: NA
CDR3aa: CASSEFDTQYF; CDR3nt: TGTGCCAGCAGTGAGTTTGATACGCAGTATTTT; j_gene: TRBJ2-3; abundance: many; v_gene: TRBV2; d_gene: NA
CDR3aa: CATSKQGTSNTEAFF; CDR3nt: TGTGCCACCTCGAAACAGGGTACCTCGAACACTGAAGCTTTCTTT; j_gene: TRBJ1-1; abundance: NA; v_gene: TRBV5-4; d_gene: NA
CDR3aa: CASSFGTSGTPGEQYF; CDR3nt: TGTGCCAGCAGTTTCGGGACTAGCGGGACCCCTGGCGAGCAGTACTTC; j_gene: TRBJ2-7; abundance: once; v_gene: TRBV7-9; d_gene: TRBD2
CDR3aa: CAWSGLAQIF; CDR3nt: TGTGCCTGGAGTGGACTAGCCCAGATATTC; j_gene: TRBJ2-7; abundance: many; v_gene: TRBV30; d_gene: TRBD2
CDR3aa: CASSAGLAGATQETQYF; CDR3nt: TGCGCCAGCAGCGCGGGACTAGCGGGAGCAACTCAAGAGACCCAGTACTTC; j_gene: TRBJ2-5; abundance: few; v_gene: TRBV5-1; d_gene: TRBD2
CDR3aa: CACWTGTYEQYF; CDR3nt: TGTGCCTGTTGGACAGGGACCTACGAGCAGTACTTC; j_gene: TRBJ2-7; abundance: many; v_gene: TRBV30; d_gene: TRBD1
CDR3aa: CASSLDVRPTGRYEQYF; CDR3nt: TGTGCCAGCAGCTTAGATGTCAGACCGACGGGGAGATACGAGCAGTACTTC; j_gene: TRBJ2-7; abundance: many; v_gene: TRBV11-3; d_gene: NA
CDR3aa: CATSDPRQIYNEQFF; CDR3nt: TGTGCCACCAGTGATCCAAGACAGATCTACAATGAGCAGTTCTTC; j_gene: TRBJ2-1; abundance: NA; v_gene: TRBV24-1; d_gene: NA
CDR3aa: CASSLGQVGYNEQFF; CDR3nt: TGCGCCAGCAGCTTGGGACAGGTGGGTTACAATGAGCAGTTCTTC; j_gene: TRBJ2-1; abundance: many; v_gene: TRBV5-1; d_gene: NA
CDR3aa: CAGSPGQRREQYF; CDR3nt: TGTGCCGGCAGCCCAGGGCAGCGCCGGGAGCAGTACTTC; j_gene: TRBJ2-7; abundance: NA; v_gene: TRBV5-6; d_gene: NA
CDR3aa: CASSFSARGEETQYF; CDR3nt: TGTGCCAGCAGCTTCAGTGCCCGTGGGGAAGAGACCCAGTACTTC; j_gene: TRBJ2-5; abundance: many; v_gene: TRBV11-2; d_gene: NA
CDR3aa: CASSLADSYEQFF; CDR3nt: TGCGCCAGCAGCTTGGCGGACAGCTATGAGCAGTTCTTC; j_gene: TRBJ2-1; abundance: many; v_gene: TRBV5-1; d_gene: NA
CDR3aa: CSARLDTQYF; CDR3nt: TGCAGTGCTAGGTTGGATACGCAGTATTTT; j_gene: TRBJ2-3; abundance: many; v_gene: TRBV20-1; d_gene: NA
CDR3aa: CASSGGRGQETQYF; CDR3nt: TGTGCCAGCAGTGGTGGCAGGGGGCAGGAGACCCAGTACTTC; j_gene: TRBJ2-5; abundance: many; v_gene: TRBV2; d_gene: TRBD1
CDR3aa: CASSVVPNNEQYF; CDR3nt: TGTGCCAGCAGCGTAGTTCCGAACAATGAGCAGTACTTC; j_gene: TRBJ2-7; abundance: NA; v_gene: TRBV9; d_gene: NA
CDR3aa: CASSHRGLSYNEQFF; CDR3nt: TGTGCCAGCAGTCACAGGGGGCTGTCCTACAATGAGCAGTTCTTC; j_gene: TRBJ2-1; abundance: many; v_gene: TRBV12-3/TRBV12-4; d_gene: TRBD1
CDR3aa: CASSLAGARNEQFF; CDR3nt: TGTGCCAGCAGTTTAGCGGGAGCCCGCAATGAGCAGTTCTTC; j_gene: TRBJ2-1; abundance: many; v_gene: TRBV28; d_gene: TRBD2
CDR3aa: CASSPTTGGNSPLHF; CDR3nt: TGTGCCAGCAGCCCAACGACAGGGGGCAATTCACCCCTCCACTTT; j_gene: TRBJ1-6; abundance: many; v_gene: TRBV9; d_gene: TRBD1
CDR3aa: CASSLAPGTSGTNTGELFF; CDR3nt: TGTGCCAGCAGCTTAGCCCCCGGGACTAGCGGCACGAACACCGGGGAGCTGTTTTTT; j_gene: TRBJ2-2; abundance: NA; v_gene: TRBV11-3; d_gene: TRBD2
CDR3aa: CASGGDGSTDTQYF; CDR3nt: TGCGCCAGCGGGGGGGACGGCAGCACAGATACGCAGTATTTT; j_gene: TRBJ2-3; abundance: few; v_gene: TRBV5-1; d_gene: TRBD2
CDR3aa: CASSRGLAGEAEQYF; CDR3nt: TGTGCCAGCAGCCGGGGACTAGCGGGAGAAGCCGAGCAGTACTTC; j_gene: TRBJ2-7; abundance: many; v_gene: TRBV7-9; d_gene: TRBD2
CDR3aa: CASSPGGKNTGELFF; CDR3nt: TGTGCCAGCTCACCGGGAGGGAAGAACACCGGGGAGCTGTTTTTT; j_gene: TRBJ2-2; abundance: NA; v_gene: TRBV18; d_gene: TRBD2
CDR3aa: CAAGQGHYNEQFF; CDR3nt: TGTGCCGCCGGGCAGGGTCACTACAATGAGCAGTTCTTC; j_gene: TRBJ2-1; abundance: many; v_gene: TRBV30; d_gene: NA
CDR3aa: CASSLWGDRGYDEQYF; CDR3nt: TGTGCCAGCAGTCTTTGGGGGGACAGGGGGTACGACGAGCAGTACTTC; j_gene: TRBJ2-7; abundance: few; v_gene: TRBV6-2/TRBV6-3; d_gene: TRBD1
CDR3aa: CASSLRGNSGANVLTF; CDR3nt: TGTGCCAGCAGTTTAAGGGGCAACTCTGGGGCCAACGTCCTGACTTTC; j_gene: TRBJ2-6; abundance: many; v_gene: TRBV12-3/TRBV12-4; d_gene: NA
CDR3aa: CASSSLVAGAYNEQFF; CDR3nt: TGTGCCAGCAGCTCCCTTGTAGCGGGAGCCTACAATGAGCAGTTCTTC; j_gene: TRBJ2-1; abundance: many; v_gene: TRBV3-1; d_gene: TRBD2
CDR3aa: CAWSGGANVLTF; CDR3nt: TGTGCCTGGAGCGGTGGGGCCAACGTCCTGACTTTC; j_gene: TRBJ2-6; abundance: many; v_gene: TRBV30; d_gene: NA
CDR3aa: CASSATGPYQPQHF; CDR3nt: TGTGCCAGCAGTGCGACAGGACCCTATCAGCCCCAGCATTTT; j_gene: TRBJ1-5; abundance: few; v_gene: TRBV27; d_gene: NA
CDR3aa: CSRTSGRKETQYF; CDR3nt: TGCAGCCGAACTAGCGGGAGAAAAGAGACCCAGTACTTC; j_gene: TRBJ2-5; abundance: few; v_gene: TRBV20-1; d_gene: TRBD2
CDR3aa: CASSHRARSSYEQYF; CDR3nt: TGTGCCAGCAGTCACAGGGCGAGGAGCTCCTACGAGCAGTACTTC; j_gene: TRBJ2-7; abundance: many; v_gene: TRBV28; d_gene: NA
CDR3aa: CASSQGAGTGEAFF; CDR3nt: TGTGCCAGCAGCCAGGGGGCGGGGACGGGTGAAGCTTTCTTT; j_gene: TRBJ1-1; abundance: many; v_gene: TRBV3-1; d_gene: NA
CDR3aa: CSARHSGRSSYNEQFF; CDR3nt: TGCAGTGCTAGGCACAGCGGGAGGAGCTCCTACAATGAGCAGTTCTTC; j_gene: TRBJ2-1; abundance: many; v_gene: TRBV20-1; d_gene: TRBD2
CDR3aa: CASNPTSTVETQYF; CDR3nt: TGTGCCAGCAACCCTACTAGTACGGTAGAGACCCAGTACTTC; j_gene: TRBJ2-5; abundance: few; v_gene: TRBV6-1; d_gene: NA
CDR3aa: CASSLAVLSGANVLTF; CDR3nt: TGTGCCAGCAGTTTAGCGGTTCTCTCTGGGGCCAACGTCCTGACTTTC; j_gene: TRBJ2-6; abundance: NA; v_gene: TRBV12-3/TRBV12-4; d_gene: NA
CDR3aa: CASSSGQGSGEQFF; CDR3nt: TGTGCCAGCAGTTCCGGACAGGGCAGTGGTGAGCAGTTCTTC; j_gene: TRBJ2-1; abundance: few; v_gene: TRBV27; d_gene: TRBD1
CDR3aa: CASSLGSGEIYGYTF; CDR3nt: TGTGCCAGCAGCTTAGGCTCAGGGGAGATCTATGGCTACACCTTC; j_gene: TRBJ1-2; abundance: NA; v_gene: TRBV7-9; d_gene: NA
CDR3aa: CSVEDQEDTQYF; CDR3nt: TGCAGCGTTGAAGATCAGGAAGATACGCAGTATTTT; j_gene: TRBJ2-3; abundance: many; v_gene: TRBV29-1; d_gene: NA
CDR3aa: CASSFFRGTGELFF; CDR3nt: TGTGCCAGCAGCTTTTTCCGAGGGACCGGGGAGCTGTTTTTT; j_gene: TRBJ2-2; abundance: NA; v_gene: TRBV5-5; d_gene: NA
CDR3aa: CASTWRDNYNEQFF; CDR3nt: TGTGCCAGCACCTGGAGGGACAACTACAATGAGCAGTTCTTC; j_gene: TRBJ2-1; abundance: NA; v_gene: TRBV12-3/TRBV12-4; d_gene: NA
CDR3aa: CASSSSAAEQYF; CDR3nt: TGTGCCAGCAGTTCCTCTGCGGCCGAGCAGTACTTC; j_gene: TRBJ2-7; abundance: many; v_gene: TRBV6-5; d_gene: NA
CDR3aa: CASSRQGTYEQYF; CDR3nt: TGTGCCAGCAGCCGACAGGGCACTTACGAGCAGTACTTC; j_gene: TRBJ2-7; abundance: few; v_gene: TRBV5-1; d_gene: TRBD1